Listed below are T cell receptor beta chains from one sample, sequenced in a study of blood T cell repertoires in COVID-19. TCRdb's table, derived via immunoSEQ multiplex PCR, lists solely in-frame clones and lacks some. The sample has 250,000 to 300,000 clones, roughly 88% seen once. Sample: PBMCs or T cells enriched from blood (not recorded which). All receptors come from a woman in her forties or fifties who had recovered from COVID-19. CDR3s include the opening cysteine and the closing phenylalanine or tryptophan. A D gene is named only where the DNA matches it firmly.

v_gene	j_gene	d_gene	CDR3nt	CDR3aa
TRBV12-3/TRBV12-4	TRBJ1-1	NA	TGTGCCAGCAGTTTTCAGAAACCTGAAGCTTTCTTT	CASSFQKPEAFF
TRBV28	TRBJ2-1	TRBD2	TGTGCCAGCAGTTTTGGCCGGGAGGATGAGCAGTTCTTC	CASSFGREDEQFF
TRBV7-2	TRBJ2-7	TRBD1	TGTGCCAGCAGCTCTTTTGGACAGGGGGCGATTCACGAGCAGTACTTC	CASSSFGQGAIHEQYF
TRBV6-5	TRBJ1-3	NA	TGTGCCAGCAGTCCTTTTCTCGGAAACACCATATATTTT	CASSPFLGNTIYF
TRBV9	TRBJ1-1	TRBD1	TGTGCCAGCAGCGCTTCGGTCATACAGGGGCACACTGAAGCTTTCTTT	CASSASVIQGHTEAFF
TRBV24-1	TRBJ2-2	TRBD2	TGTGCCACCAGTGACCGGACTAGCGGGACCGGGGAGCTGTTTTTT	CATSDRTSGTGELFF
TRBV28	TRBJ1-4	TRBD1	TGTGCCAGCAGCACAGGACAGGGTAACGAAAAACTGTTTTTT	CASSTGQGNEKLFF
TRBV6-5	TRBJ1-6	NA	TGTGCCAGCAGTTACGAGAGCTCCTATAATTCACCCCTCCACTTT	CASSYESSYNSPLHF
TRBV5-1	TRBJ2-1	TRBD2	TGCGCCAGCAGCCCCAGGACTAGCGGGAGGCTTACCTACAATGAGCAGTTCTTC	CASSPRTSGRLTYNEQFF
TRBV7-9	TRBJ2-3	TRBD2	TGTGCCAGCAGCTTTCTCACTAGCGGGAGTACGCAGTATTTT	CASSFLTSGSTQYF
TRBV2	TRBJ2-1	TRBD2	TGTGCCAGCACCTCAGGGACTACCAATGAGCAGTTCTTC	CASTSGTTNEQFF
TRBV3-1/TRBV3-2	TRBJ1-6	TRBD1	TGTGCCAGCAGCCAAGATACAGGGGGCAATTCACCCCTCCACTTT	CASSQDTGGNSPLHF
TRBV12-5	TRBJ1-2	NA	TGTGCTAGTGGTTTGGTCATGACCTCGACTCAAAGGTCTGGCTATGGCTACACCTTC	CASGLVMTSTQRSGYGYTF
TRBV19	TRBJ1-3	NA	TGTGCCAGTAGTAGGCTTAGGGAGAGCTCTGGAAACACCATATATTTT	CASSRLRESSGNTIYF
TRBV4-1	TRBJ1-4	TRBD1	TGCGCCAGCAGCCGAACTGACAGGGTGGGGACTAATGAAAAACTGTTTTTT	CASSRTDRVGTNEKLFF
TRBV19	TRBJ2-6	NA	TGTGCCAGTAGTTTTAACACAGGGAGTTGGTCTGGGGCCAACGTCCTGACTTTC	CASSFNTGSWSGANVLTF
TRBV3-1/TRBV3-2	TRBJ2-7	NA	TGTGCCAGCAGCCAAGGACTTTACGAGCAGTACTTC	CASSQGLYEQYF
TRBV16	TRBJ2-7	TRBD2	TGTGCCAGCAGCCATGGGACTAGCGCTTCCTACGAGCAGTACTTC	CASSHGTSASYEQYF
TRBV28	TRBJ1-3	NA	TGTGCCAGCAGCCCAGCGGGGAACGCTGGAAACACCATATATTTT	CASSPAGNAGNTIYF
TRBV5-1	TRBJ1-2	TRBD1	TGCGCCAGCAGCTTTACAGGGGGCAGCTATGGCTACACCTTC	CASSFTGGSYGYTF
TRBV6-1	TRBJ1-2	NA	TGTGCCAGCAGTGAATTTGGAGGCTATGGCTACACCTTC	CASSEFGGYGYTF
TRBV19	TRBJ1-2	NA	TGTGCCAGTATGAAGCAGGGAGGATCTTATGGCTACACCTTC	CASMKQGGSYGYTF
TRBV12-1	TRBJ2-7	NA	TGTGCCAGCAGCCTCGGTCACGGGAAGCAGTACTTC	CASSLGHGKQYF
TRBV7-9	TRBJ1-2	TRBD1	TGTGCCAGCAGCATCGGAGTAGGGGGCAAGTATGGCTACACCTTC	CASSIGVGGKYGYTF
TRBV27	TRBJ1-1	TRBD1	TGTGCCAGCAGTTACGACAGGGTTAGGATCACTGAAGCTTTCTTT	CASSYDRVRITEAFF
TRBV7-9	TRBJ2-5	NA	TGTGCCAGCAGCCCGGACAGAACGTTAGTCCAAGAGACCCAGTACTTC	CASSPDRTLVQETQYF
TRBV5-1	TRBJ2-7	TRBD2	TGCGCCAGCAGCTTGGACGGGACTAGCGGGAGGCGGAGCTACGAGCAGTACTTC	CASSLDGTSGRRSYEQYF
TRBV5-6	TRBJ2-6	NA	TGTGCCAGCAGCTGGGCCGGGGCCAACGTCCTGACTTTC	CASSWAGANVLTF
TRBV4-2	TRBJ2-2	TRBD2	TGTGCCAGCAGCCAGGGACTAGCGGGAACCGGGGAGCTGTTTTTT	CASSQGLAGTGELFF